The 8 T cell receptor beta chains reported below all come from one sample, sequenced in a study of shared clonotypes between healthy human individuals. Some clones are missing from TCRdb's copy, which holds only in-frame ones; the method was immunoSEQ multiplex PCR. The table has roughly 490,000 clones, around 80% seen once. The sequenced sample was PBMCs. The source is a woman between 40 and 50 years old in good health. Some clones in this sample may be carry-over from other donors' samples.

V gene TRBV14 combines with J gene TRBJ2-2; either TRBD1 or TRBD2 may supply D (5 bases each). Per germline, CDR1 SGHDN and CDR2 FVKESK. V shed 3 bases and J shed 6 bases, with 8 bases lying between them. The CDR3 totals 13 residues. In DNA, the CDR3 is TGTGCCAGCAGCCAGAAGGGACCCGGGGAGCTGTTTTTT. Translation: CASSQKGPGELFF.

The V gene is TRBV7-9, the J gene TRBJ2-5; D is unclear. V lost 1 base and J lost 7, with 13 bases in between. CDR3 length: 14 residues. The V gene's germline CDR1 is SEHNR and CDR2 FQNEAQ (reference sequence). DNA of the CDR3: TGTGCCAGCAGCTTAGATCTCCCGCCGAGGACCCAGTACTTC. As protein: CASSLDLPPRTQYF.

This clone was observed at least ten times. The V gene is TRBV4-3, the J gene TRBJ2-7; 12 nucleotides line up with TRBD2. The CDR3 spans 16 residues. Germline V gives CDR1 LGHNA, CDR2 YSLEER. Unmatched junction bases numbered 5, after V lost 1 base and J lost 4 bases. The CDR3 sequence: CASSQALAGGGYEQYF. For the CDR3, the DNA is TGCGCCAGCAGCCAAGCCCTAGCGGGAGGGGGTTACGAGCAGTACTTC.

This clone has at least ten counts. The chain carries TRBV14 and TRBJ2-5; perhaps TRBD2 as D (7 bases). The ends were cut back, 4 bases at V and 3 bases at J, with 21 bases in the middle. Germline V gene lookup returns CDR1 SGHDN and CDR2 FVKESK. The CDR3 is 17 residues long. The CDR3 DNA is TGTGCCAGCAGCCTCCTGATGAGCACAGGGAGGGAAGAGACCCAGTACTTC. Protein product: CASSLLMSTGREETQYF.

V is TRBV18 and J is TRBJ1-2, with 7 bases lining up with TRBD1. Germline values: CDR1 KGHSH, CDR2 LQKENI. The junction had 8 bases not matched to a gene; V was cut back by 2 bases and J by 2 bases. The CDR3 is 16 amino acids. CDR3 residues: CASSPRRQGGNYGYTF. The CDR3 nucleotides are TGTGCCAGCTCACCAAGGAGACAGGGAGGGAACTATGGCTACACCTTC.

This clone was seen once. CDR3 protein: CASSLVVSSYNEQFF. The CDR3 DNA reads TGTGCCAGCAGCTTAGTAGTTAGCTCCTACAATGAGCAGTTCTTC. The V and J genes are TRBV7-7 and TRBJ2-1; no reliable D call. V was trimmed by 1 base and J by 0 bases, leaving 7 bases between them. CDR1 and CDR2 from the germline V gene are SSHAT and FNYEAQ (reference sequence). The CDR3 covers 15 residues.

This clone was seen a handful of times. V is TRBV29-1 and J is TRBJ2-1; TRBD2 is a possible D gene (6 bases). V was shortened by 5 bases and J by 10 bases, with 15 bases between the two germline ends. CDR1 and CDR2 from the germline V gene are SQVTM and ANQGSEA. The CDR3 consists of 12 residues. CDR3 DNA sequence: TGCAGCGTTTGGTGGGGGGAAGAGGAGCAGTTCTTC. Translating gives CSVWWGEEEQFF.

J is TRBJ1-1 and V is TRBV6-1; tentative D call: TRBD1 (5 bases). V was shortened by 6 bases and J by 0 bases, with 11 bases between the two germline ends. The CDR3 is 14 residues long. Germline loops: CDR1 MNHNS, CDR2 SASEGT. CDR3 bases: TGTGCCAGCAGGGAGGTGGGGGTGAACACTGAAGCTTTCTTT. It is translated as CASREVGVNTEAFF.